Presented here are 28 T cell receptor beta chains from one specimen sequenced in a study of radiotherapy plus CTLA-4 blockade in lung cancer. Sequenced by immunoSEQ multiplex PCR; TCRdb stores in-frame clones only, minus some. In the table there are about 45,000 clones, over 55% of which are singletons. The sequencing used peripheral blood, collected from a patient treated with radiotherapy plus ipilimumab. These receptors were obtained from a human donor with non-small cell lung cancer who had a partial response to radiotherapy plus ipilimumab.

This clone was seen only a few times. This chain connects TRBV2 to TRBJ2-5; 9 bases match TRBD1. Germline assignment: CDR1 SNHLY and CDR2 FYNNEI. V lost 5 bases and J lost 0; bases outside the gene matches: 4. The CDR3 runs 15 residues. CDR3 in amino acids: CASSYRDRDQETQYF. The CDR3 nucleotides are TGTGCCAGCAGTTACAGGGACAGGGACCAAGAGACCCAGTACTTC.

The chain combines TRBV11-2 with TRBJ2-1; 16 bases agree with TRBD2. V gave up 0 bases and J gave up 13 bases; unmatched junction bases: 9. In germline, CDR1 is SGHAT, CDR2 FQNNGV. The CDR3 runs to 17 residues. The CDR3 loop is CASSLDSGTSGRADQFF. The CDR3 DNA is TGTGCCAGCAGCTTAGATTCTGGGACTAGCGGGAGGGCCGATCAGTTCTTC.

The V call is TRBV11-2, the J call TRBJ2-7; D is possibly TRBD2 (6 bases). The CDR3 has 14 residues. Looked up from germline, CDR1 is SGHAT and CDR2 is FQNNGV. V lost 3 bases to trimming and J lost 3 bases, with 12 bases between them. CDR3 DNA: TGTGCCAGCAGCTTTCGGGGGAACTTCTACGAGCAGTACTTC. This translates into CASSFRGNFYEQYF.

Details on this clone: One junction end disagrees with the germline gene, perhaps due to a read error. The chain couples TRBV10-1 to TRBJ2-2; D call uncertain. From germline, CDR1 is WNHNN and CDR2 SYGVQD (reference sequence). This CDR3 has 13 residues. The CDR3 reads CASSGPNTGELFF. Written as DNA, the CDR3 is TGCGCCAGCAGTGGGCCGAATACCGGGGAGCTGTTTTTT.

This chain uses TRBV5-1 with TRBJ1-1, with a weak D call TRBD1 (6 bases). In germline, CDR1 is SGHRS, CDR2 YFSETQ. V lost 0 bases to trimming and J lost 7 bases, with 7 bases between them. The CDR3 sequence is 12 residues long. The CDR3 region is CASSLEGGEAFF. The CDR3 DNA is TGCGCCAGCAGCTTGGAAGGGGGTGAAGCTTTCTTT.

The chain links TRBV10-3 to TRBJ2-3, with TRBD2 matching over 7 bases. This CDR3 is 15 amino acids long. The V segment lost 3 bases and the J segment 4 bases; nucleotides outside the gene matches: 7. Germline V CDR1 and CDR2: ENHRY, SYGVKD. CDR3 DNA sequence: TGTGCCATCAGTGACCCCACGGGGAGGGCAGATACGCAGTATTTT. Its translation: CAISDPTGRADTQYF.

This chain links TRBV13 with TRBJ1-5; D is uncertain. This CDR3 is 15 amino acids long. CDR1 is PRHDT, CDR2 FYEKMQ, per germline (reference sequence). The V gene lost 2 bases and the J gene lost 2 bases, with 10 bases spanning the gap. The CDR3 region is CASSLRRGGNQPQHF. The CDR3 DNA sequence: TGTGCCAGCAGCTTAAGGCGGGGTGGCAATCAGCCCCAGCATTTT.

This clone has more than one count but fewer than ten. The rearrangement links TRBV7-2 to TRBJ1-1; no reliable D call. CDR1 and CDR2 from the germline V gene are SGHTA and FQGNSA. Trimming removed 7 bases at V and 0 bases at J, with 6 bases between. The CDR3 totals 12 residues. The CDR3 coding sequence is TGTGCCAGCAACCAGGTGAACACTGAAGCTTTCTTT. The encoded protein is CASNQVNTEAFF.

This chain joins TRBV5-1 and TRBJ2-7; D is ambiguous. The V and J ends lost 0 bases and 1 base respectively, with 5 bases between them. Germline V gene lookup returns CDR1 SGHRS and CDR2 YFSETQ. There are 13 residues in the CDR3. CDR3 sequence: CASSLAPSYEQYF. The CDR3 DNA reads TGCGCCAGCAGCTTGGCCCCATCCTACGAGCAGTACTTC. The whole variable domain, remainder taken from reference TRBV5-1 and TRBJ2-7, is KAGVTQTPRYLIKTRGQQVTLSCSPISGHRSVSWYQQTPGQGLQFLFEYFSETQRNKGNFPGRFSGRQFSNSRSEMNVSTLELGDSALYLCASSLAPSYEQYFGPGTRLTVT.

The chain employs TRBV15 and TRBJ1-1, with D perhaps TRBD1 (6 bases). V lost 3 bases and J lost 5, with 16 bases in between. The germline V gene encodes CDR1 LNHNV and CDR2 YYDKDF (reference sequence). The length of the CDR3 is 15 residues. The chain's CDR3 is CATSSLTGFGTEAFF. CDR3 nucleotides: TGTGCCACCAGCAGTCTTACAGGGTTCGGGACTGAAGCTTTCTTT.

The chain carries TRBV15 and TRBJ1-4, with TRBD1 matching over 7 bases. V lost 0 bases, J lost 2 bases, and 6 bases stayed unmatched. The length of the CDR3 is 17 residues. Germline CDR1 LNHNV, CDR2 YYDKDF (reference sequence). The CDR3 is CATSRDPPTGTNEKLFF. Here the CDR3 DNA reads TGTGCCACCAGCAGAGACCCCCCGACAGGGACTAATGAAAAACTGTTTTTT.

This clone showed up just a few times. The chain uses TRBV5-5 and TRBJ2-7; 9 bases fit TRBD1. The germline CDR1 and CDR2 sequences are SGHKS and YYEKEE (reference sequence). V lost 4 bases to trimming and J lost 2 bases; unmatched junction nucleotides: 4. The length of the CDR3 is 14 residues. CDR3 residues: CASSDRTGAYEQYF. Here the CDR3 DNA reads TGTGCCAGCAGCGATCGGACAGGGGCCTACGAGCAGTACTTC.

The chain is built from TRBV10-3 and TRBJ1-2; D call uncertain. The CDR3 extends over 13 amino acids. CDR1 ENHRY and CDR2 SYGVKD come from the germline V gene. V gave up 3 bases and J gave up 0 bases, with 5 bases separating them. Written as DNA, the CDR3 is TGTGCCATCAGTGACGTCCCTAACTATGGCTACACCTTC. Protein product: CAISDVPNYGYTF.

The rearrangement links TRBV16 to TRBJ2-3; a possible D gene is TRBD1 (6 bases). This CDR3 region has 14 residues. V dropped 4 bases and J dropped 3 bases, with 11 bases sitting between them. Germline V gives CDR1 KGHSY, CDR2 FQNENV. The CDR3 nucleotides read TGTGCCAGCAGCCCAGACAGGAGAACAGATACGCAGTATTTT. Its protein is CASSPDRRTDTQYF.

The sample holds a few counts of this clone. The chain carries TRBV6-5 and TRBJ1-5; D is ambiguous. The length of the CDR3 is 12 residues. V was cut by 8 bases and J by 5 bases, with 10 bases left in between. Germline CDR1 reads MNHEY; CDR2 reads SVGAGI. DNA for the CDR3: TGTGCCAGCGTAGGCGAGGATCAGCCCCAGCATTTT. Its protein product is CASVGEDQPQHF.

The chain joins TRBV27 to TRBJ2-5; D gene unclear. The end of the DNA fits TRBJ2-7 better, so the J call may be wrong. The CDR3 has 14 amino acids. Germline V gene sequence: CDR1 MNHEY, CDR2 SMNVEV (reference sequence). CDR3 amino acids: CASSQWADLHEQYF. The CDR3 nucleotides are TGTGCCAGCAGTCAGTGGGCAGATTTACACGAGCAGTACTTC.

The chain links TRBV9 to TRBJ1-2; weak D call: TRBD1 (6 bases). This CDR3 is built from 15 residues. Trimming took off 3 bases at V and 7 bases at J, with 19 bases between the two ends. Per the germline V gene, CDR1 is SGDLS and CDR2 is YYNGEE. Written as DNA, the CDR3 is TGTGCCAGCAGCGGGGGACAATCCTCTATCGGTGGCTACACCTTC. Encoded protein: CASSGGQSSIGGYTF. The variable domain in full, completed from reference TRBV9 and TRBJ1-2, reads DSGVTQTPKHLITATGQRVTLRCSPRSGDLSVYWYQQSLDQGLQFLIQYYNGEERAKGNILERFSAQQFPDLHSELNLSSLELGDSALYFCASSGGQSSIGGYTFGSGTRLTVV.

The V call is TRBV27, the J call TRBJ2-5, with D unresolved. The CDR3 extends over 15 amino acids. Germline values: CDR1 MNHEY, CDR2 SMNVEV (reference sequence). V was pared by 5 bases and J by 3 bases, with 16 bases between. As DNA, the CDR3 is TGTGCCAGCAGTCCCTATTTGGGCGTCGAAGAGACCCAGTACTTC. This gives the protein CASSPYLGVEETQYF.

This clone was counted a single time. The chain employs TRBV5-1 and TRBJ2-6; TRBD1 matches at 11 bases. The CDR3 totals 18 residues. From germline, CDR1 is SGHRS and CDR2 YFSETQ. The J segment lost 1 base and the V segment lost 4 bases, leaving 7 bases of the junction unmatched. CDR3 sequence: CASSLTGQGASGANVLTF. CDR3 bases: TGCGCCAGCAGCCTGACTGGACAGGGGGCGTCTGGGGCCAACGTCCTGACTTTC.

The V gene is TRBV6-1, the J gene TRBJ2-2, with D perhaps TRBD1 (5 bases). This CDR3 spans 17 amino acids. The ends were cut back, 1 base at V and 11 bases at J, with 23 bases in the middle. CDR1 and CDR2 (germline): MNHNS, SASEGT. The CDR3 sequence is CASSEGASLRTRVELFF. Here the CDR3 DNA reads TGTGCCAGCAGTGAAGGTGCGTCACTCCGGACAAGAGTAGAGCTGTTTTTT.

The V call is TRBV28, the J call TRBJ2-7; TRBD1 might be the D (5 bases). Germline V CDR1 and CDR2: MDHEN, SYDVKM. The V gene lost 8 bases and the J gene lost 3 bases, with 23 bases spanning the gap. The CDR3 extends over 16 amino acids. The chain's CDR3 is CASEPTRAEKIYEQYF. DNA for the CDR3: TGTGCCAGCGAGCCTACCAGGGCGGAGAAGATCTACGAGCAGTACTTC.

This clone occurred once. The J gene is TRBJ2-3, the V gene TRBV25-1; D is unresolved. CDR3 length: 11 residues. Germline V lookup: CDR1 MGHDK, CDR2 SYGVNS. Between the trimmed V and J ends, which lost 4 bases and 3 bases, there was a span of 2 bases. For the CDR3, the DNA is TGTGCCAGCAGTGCAACAGATACGCAGTATTTT. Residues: CASSATDTQYF.

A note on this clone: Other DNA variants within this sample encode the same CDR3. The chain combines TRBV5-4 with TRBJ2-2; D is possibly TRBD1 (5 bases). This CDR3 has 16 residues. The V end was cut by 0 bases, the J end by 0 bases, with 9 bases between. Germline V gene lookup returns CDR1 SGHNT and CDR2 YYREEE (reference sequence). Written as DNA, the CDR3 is TGTGCCAGCAGCTTGGGGGGCAAGGCGAACACCGGGGAGCTGTTTTTT. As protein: CASSLGGKANTGELFF.

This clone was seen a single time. The CDR3 sequence: CASSAGTGGMMTQPQHF. The CDR3 coding sequence is TGTGCCAGCAGCGCCGGGACAGGGGGCATGATGACTCAGCCCCAGCATTTT. This chain uses TRBV5-5 with TRBJ1-5, with TRBD1 identical over 12 bases. Germline CDR1 is SGHKS and CDR2 is YYEKEE (reference sequence). This CDR3 has 17 residues. V lost 4 bases and J lost 6; bases outside the gene matches: 11. The whole variable domain, filled in from reference TRBV5-5 and TRBJ1-5, reads DAGVTQSPTHLIKTRGQQVTLRCSPISGHKSVSWYQQVLGQGPQFIFQYYEKEERGRGNFPDRFSARQFPNYSSELNVNALLLGDSALYLCASSAGTGGMMTQPQHFGDGTRLSIL.

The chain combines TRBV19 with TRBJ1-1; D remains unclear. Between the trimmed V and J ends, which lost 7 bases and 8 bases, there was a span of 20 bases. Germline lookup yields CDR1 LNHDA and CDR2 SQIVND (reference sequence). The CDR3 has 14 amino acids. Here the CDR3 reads CASTSSLIDREAFF. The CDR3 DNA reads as TGTGCCAGTACCTCTAGCCTTATCGACCGCGAAGCTTTCTTT.

CDR3: CASSVIQGPTEAFF. The CDR3 DNA follows: TGTGCCAGCAGTGTTATACAGGGTCCCACTGAAGCTTTCTTT. The gene calls are TRBV2 and TRBJ1-1, with a tentative D call TRBD1 (6 bases). The CDR3 has 14 residues. V lost 4 bases, J lost 4 bases, and 13 bases lay in between. Germline V gene lookup returns CDR1 SNHLY and CDR2 FYNNEI. Together with reference TRBV2 and TRBJ1-1, the CDR3 gives the full variable domain: EPEVTQTPSHQVTQMGQEVILRCVPISNHLYFYWYRQILGQKVEFLVSFYNNEISEKSEIFDDQFSVERPDGSNFTLKIRSTKLEDSAMYFCASSVIQGPTEAFFGQGTRLTVV.

CDR3 amino acids: CASTHREGGEQYF. The CDR3 DNA reads TGTGCCAGCACCCACCGAGAGGGCGGCGAGCAGTACTTC. The rearrangement joins TRBV6-5 to TRBJ2-7; TRBD2 might be the D (5 bases). Per germline, CDR1 MNHEY and CDR2 SVGAGI. V was cut by 7 bases and J by 6 bases, with 16 bases left in between. CDR3 length: 13 amino acids.

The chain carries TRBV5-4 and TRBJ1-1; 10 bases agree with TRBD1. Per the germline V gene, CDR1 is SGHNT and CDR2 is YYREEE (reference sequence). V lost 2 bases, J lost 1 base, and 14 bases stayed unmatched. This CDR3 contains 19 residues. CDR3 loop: CASSLGFGTGAPWNTEAFF. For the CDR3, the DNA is TGTGCCAGCAGCTTAGGCTTTGGGACAGGGGCACCCTGGAACACTGAAGCTTTCTTT.